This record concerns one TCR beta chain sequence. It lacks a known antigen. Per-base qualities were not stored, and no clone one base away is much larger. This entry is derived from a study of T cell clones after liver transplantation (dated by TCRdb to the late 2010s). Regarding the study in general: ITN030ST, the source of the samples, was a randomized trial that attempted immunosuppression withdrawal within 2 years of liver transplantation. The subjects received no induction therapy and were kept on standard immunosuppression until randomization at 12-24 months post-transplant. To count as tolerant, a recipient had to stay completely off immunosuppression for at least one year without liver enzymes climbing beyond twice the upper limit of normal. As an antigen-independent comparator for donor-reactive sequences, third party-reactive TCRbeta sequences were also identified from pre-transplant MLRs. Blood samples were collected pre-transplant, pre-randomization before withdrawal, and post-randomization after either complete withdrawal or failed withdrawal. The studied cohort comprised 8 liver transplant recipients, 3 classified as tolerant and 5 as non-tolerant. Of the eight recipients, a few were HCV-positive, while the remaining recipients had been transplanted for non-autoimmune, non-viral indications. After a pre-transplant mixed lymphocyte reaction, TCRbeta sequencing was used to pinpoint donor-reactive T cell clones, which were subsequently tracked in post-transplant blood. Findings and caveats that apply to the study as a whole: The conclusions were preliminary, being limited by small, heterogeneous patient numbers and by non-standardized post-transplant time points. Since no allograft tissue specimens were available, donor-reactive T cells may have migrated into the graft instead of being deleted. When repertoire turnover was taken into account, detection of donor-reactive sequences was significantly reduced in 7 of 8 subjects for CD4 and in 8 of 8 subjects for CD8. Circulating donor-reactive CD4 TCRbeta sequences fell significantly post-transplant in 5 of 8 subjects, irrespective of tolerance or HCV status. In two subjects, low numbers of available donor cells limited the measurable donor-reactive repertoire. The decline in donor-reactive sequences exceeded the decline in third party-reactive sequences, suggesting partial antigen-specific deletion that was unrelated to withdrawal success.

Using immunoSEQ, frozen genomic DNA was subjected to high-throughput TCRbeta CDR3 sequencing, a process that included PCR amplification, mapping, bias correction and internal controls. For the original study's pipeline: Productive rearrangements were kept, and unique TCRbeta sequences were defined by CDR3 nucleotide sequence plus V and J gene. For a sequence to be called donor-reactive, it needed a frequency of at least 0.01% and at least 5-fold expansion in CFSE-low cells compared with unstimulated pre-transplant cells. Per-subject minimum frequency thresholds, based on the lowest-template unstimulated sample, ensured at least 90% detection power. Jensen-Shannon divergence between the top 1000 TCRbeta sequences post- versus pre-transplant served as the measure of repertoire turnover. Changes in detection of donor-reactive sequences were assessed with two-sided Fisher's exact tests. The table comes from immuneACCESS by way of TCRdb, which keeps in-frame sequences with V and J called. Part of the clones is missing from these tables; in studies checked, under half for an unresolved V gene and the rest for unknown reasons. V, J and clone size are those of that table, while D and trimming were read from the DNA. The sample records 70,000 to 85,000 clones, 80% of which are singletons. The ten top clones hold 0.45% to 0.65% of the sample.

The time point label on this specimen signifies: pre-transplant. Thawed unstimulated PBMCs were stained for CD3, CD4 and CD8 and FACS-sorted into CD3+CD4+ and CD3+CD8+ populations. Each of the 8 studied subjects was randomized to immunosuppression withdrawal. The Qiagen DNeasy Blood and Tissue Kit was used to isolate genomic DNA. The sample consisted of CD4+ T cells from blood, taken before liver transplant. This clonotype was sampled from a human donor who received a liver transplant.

CDR3 loop: CASSPGQGNEKLFF. The base sequence is TGTGCCAGCAGCCCGGGACAGGGTAATGAAAAACTGTTTTTT. Recombination joined TRBV7-9 with TRBJ1-4; a stretch of 9 junction bases matches TRBD1. CDR1 SEHNR and CDR2 FQNEAQ are derived from the germline V gene (reference sequence). From the cysteine up to the phenylalanine, the CDR3 has a length of 14 residues. Only the CDR3 portion is preserved as DNA: 42 bases, with reading frame beginning at the first base. Clipping removes 5 bases from V and 4 bases from J, with 2 as the unmatched junction base count.